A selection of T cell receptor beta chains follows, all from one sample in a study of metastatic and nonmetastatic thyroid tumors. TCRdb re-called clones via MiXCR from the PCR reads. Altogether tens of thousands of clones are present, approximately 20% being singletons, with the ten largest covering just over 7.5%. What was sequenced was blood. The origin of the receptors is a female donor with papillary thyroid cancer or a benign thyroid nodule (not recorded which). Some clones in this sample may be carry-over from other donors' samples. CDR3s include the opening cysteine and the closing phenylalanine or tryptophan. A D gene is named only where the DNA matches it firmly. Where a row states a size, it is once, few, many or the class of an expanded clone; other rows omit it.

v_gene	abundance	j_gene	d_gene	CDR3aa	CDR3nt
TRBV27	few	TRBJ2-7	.	CASSPLSREPYEQYF	TGTGCCAGCAGTCCCTTAAGTAGGGAACCCTACGAGCAGTACTTC
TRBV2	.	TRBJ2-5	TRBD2	CASRKTSGGGWETQYF	TGTGCCAGCAGGAAGACTAGCGGGGGGGGTTGGGAGACCCAGTACTTC
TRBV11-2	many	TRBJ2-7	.	CASSFTRYEQYF	TGTGCCAGCAGCTTCACCCGTTACGAGCAGTACTTC
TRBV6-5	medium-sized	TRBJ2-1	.	CASSYSSGSYEQFF	TGTGCCAGCAGTTACTCTTCGGGTTCCTATGAGCAGTTCTTC
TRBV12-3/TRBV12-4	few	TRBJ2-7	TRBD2	CASSYGLETGEQYF	TGTGCCAGCAGCTATGGACTAGAAACGGGAGAGCAGTACTTC
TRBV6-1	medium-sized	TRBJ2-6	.	CASSFSGANVLTF	TGTGCCAGCAGTTTCTCTGGTGCCAACGTCCTGACTTTC
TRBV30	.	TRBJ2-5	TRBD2	CAWWREGGRETQYF	TGTGCCTGGTGGCGGGAGGGGGGCCGGGAGACCCAGTACTTC
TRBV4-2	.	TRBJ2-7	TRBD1	CASSPGGGQDIYEQYF	TGTGCCAGTAGTCCCGGCGGAGGACAGGATATCTACGAGCAGTACTTC
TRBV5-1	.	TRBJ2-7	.	CASSFAGLSYEQYF	TGCGCCAGCAGCTTTGCGGGACTCTCCTACGAGCAGTACTTC
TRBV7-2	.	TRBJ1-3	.	CASSLSAVIQSGNTIYF	TGTGCCAGCAGCTTATCGGCGGTAATCCAATCTGGAAACACCATATATTTT
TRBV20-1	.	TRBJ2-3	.	CSALGGAACSTDTQYF	TGCAGTGCTCTTGGGGGAGCGGCGTGCTCCACAGATACGCAGTATTTT
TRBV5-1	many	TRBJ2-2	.	CASSQDGLNTGELFF	TGCGCCAGCAGCCAGGACGGATTGAACACCGGGGAGCTGTTTTTT
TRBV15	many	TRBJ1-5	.	CATSRGQSNQPQHF	TGTGCCACCAGCAGAGGACAAAGCAATCAGCCCCAGCATTTT
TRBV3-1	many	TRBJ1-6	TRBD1	CASSPVDRPSPLHF	TGTGCCAGCAGCCCCGTGGACAGGCCTTCACCCCTCCACTTT
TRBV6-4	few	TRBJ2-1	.	CASSDSSGDYNEQFF	TGTGCCAGCAGTGACTCGTCGGGGGACTACAATGAGCAGTTCTTC
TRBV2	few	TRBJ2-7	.	CASRMSGSSYEQYF	TGTGCCAGCAGGATGTCAGGGAGCTCCTATGAGCAGTACTTC
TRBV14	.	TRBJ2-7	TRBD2	CASSHDRTSGGTYEQCF	TGTGCCAGCAGCCATGATAGGACTAGCGGGGGGACCTACGAGCAGTGCTTC
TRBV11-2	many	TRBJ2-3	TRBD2	CASRPSGTSTDTQYF	TGTGCCAGCAGACCCAGCGGGACGAGCACAGATACGCAGTATTTT
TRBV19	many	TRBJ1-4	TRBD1	CASRWQGDEKLFF	TGTGCCAGTAGGTGGCAGGGGGATGAAAAACTGTTTTTT
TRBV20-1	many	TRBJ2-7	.	CSARDIVGAGRSEQYF	TGCAGTGCTAGAGATATCGTCGGGGCAGGTCGAAGCGAGCAGTACTTC
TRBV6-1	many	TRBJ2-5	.	CASGEGEAWETQYF	TGTGCCAGCGGAGAAGGGGAGGCCTGGGAGACCCAGTACTTC
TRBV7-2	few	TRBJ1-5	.	CASSTSNQPKHF	TGTGCCAGCAGCACGAGCAATCAGCCAAAGCATTTT
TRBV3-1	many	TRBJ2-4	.	CASSPGGRGFENIQYF	TGTGCCAGCAGCCCTGGGGGCAGGGGATTCGAAAACATTCAGTACTTC
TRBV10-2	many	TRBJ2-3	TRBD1	CASRKDRASTDTQYF	TGCGCCAGCAGAAAGGACAGGGCAAGCACAGATACGCAGTATTTT
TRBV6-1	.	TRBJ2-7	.	CASSETEGAGPSSYEQYF	TGTGCAAGCAGTGAAACCGAGGGAGCAGGACCTAGCTCCTACGAGCAGTACTTC
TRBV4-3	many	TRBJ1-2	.	CASSQGRQNYGYTF	TGCGCCAGCAGCCAAGGCAGGCAGAACTATGGCTACACCTTC
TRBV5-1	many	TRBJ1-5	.	CASSLDILEGQPQHF	TGCGCCAGCAGCTTGGATATACTAGAAGGTCAGCCCCAGCATTTT
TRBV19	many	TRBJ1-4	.	CASSIWFVLATNEKLFF	TGTGCCAGTAGTATTTGGTTTGTTCTCGCAACTAATGAAAAACTGTTTTTT
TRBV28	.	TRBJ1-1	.	CGSSFRNTEAFF	TGTGGCAGCAGTTTCAGGAACACTGAAGCTTTCTTT
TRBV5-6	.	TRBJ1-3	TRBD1	CASSLDQGAEGNTIYF	TGTGCCAGCAGCTTGGACCAGGGGGCGGAGGGAAACACCATATATTTT
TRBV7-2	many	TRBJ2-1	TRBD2	CASSSFLLADGPNEQFF	TGTGCCAGCAGCTCATTTCTACTAGCGGACGGTCCTAATGAGCAGTTCTTC
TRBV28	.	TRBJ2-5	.	CAICDRQGQETQYF	TGTGCCATCTGCGACCGTCAGGGTCAAGAGACCCAGTACTTC
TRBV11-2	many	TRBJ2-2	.	CASSSQAGELFF	TGTGCCAGCAGCTCCCAGGCCGGGGAGCTGTTTTTT
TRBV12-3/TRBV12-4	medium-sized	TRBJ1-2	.	CASSFGLGGREGYTF	TGTGCCAGCAGTTTTGGCCTAGGGGGGCGGGAAGGCTACACCTTC
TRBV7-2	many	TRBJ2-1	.	CASSQERERNEQFF	TGTGCCAGCAGCCAAGAACGTGAGCGGAATGAGCAGTTCTTC
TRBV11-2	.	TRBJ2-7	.	CASYKGWGAQDYEQYF	TGTGCCAGCTATAAAGGGTGGGGGGCCCAGGACTACGAGCAGTACTTC
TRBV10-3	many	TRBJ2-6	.	CAISDRAGANVLTF	TGTGCCATCAGTGACAGGGCTGGGGCCAACGTCCTGACTTTC
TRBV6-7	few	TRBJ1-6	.	CASSATWYNLPLHF	TGTGCCAGCAGCGCGACATGGTATAATTTACCCCTCCACTTT
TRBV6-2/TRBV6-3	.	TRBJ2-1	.	CASSYSGESDEQFF	TGTGCCAGCAGTTACTCGGGGGAAAGCGATGAGCAGTTCTTC
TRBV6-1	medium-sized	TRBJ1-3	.	CASSDQGQSSGNTIYF	TGTGCCAGCAGTGACCAGGGCCAGAGCTCTGGAAACACCATATATTTT
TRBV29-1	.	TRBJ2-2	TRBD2	CIVAWTSGRANTWELFF	TGCATCGTTGCCTGGACTAGCGGGAGGGCGAACACCTGGGAGCTGTTTTTT
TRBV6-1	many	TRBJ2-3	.	CASSRGGRDTQYF	TGTGCCAGCAGTAGGGGGGGGCGAGATACGCAGTATTTT